Sequencing of this TCR beta chain was carried out in a study of PD-1 blockade in classical Hodgkin lymphoma. Time point described: cycle 4 day 1 (C4D1), after 5 to 7 weeks of nivolumab. No patient escaped relapse after autologous stem cell transplantation, and brentuximab vedotin exposure varied. Relapsed/refractory classical Hodgkin lymphoma patients had complete, partial or progressive responses. Produced via immunoSEQ multiplex PCR; TCRdb's table is partial and in-frame only. The data show roughly 56,000 clones, nearly 90% seen once. Germline CDR1 MGHRA, CDR2 YSYEKL. This CDR3 contains 14 residues. V lost 1 base and J lost 8, with 14 bases in between. Remarks on this clone: The antigen is not known.

Points from the study as a whole: Healthy donors were reported to have higher baseline TCR diversity than newly diagnosed patients. CD4+ TCR diversity rose significantly by C4D1, and CD8+ TCR diversity did not. Still unresolved is the cause of the repertoire differences, which may be disease activity or prior therapy.

The rearrangement links TRBV4-1 to TRBJ1-2; D is unresolved. Specimen: peripheral blood mononuclear cells (PBMCs), collected before the fourth cycle of nivolumab. This sequence was found in a human donor with classical Hodgkin lymphoma. CDR3 bases: TGCGCCAGCAGCCAAGCAGCGGCAGGCGGGGGCTACACCTTC. This sequence encodes CASSQAAAGGGYTF.